This paragraph covers one T cell receptor (beta chain) sequence. This record comes from a study of blood T cell repertoires in COVID-19. Looking at the study overall: The origin of the acute and convalescent COVID-19 samples was the United States, Italy and Spain. From T cells, B-cell-depleted T cells, or PBMCs came the material, which was cDNA or gDNA.

Per the original data handling: Estimation of nucleated cell counts was performed using reference gene primer amplification. Repertoires were generated with immunoSEQ multiplex PCR, while TCRdb's copy carries only in-frame clones and drops some. V, J and clone size were drawn from that table, and D and trimming were deduced from the DNA. The sample shows about 160,000 clones, approximately 88% of them seen only once. V lost 0 bases and J lost 0; bases outside the gene matches: 6. Per germline, CDR1 LGHDT and CDR2 YNNKEL (reference sequence). This CDR3 has 17 residues. The V and J genes are TRBV3-1 (or the pseudogene TRBV3-2) and TRBJ1-2; 8 bases map to TRBD1. The receptor's source is a woman older than 75 with active or convalescent COVID-19. Sequences were obtained from peripheral blood. The CDR3 reads CASSQDRGLGSNYGYTF. CDR3 bases: TGTGCCAGCAGCCAAGACAGGGGGCTAGGGTCTAACTATGGCTACACCTTC.